This T cell receptor (beta chain) was sequenced in a study of cytomegalovirus exposure and HLA in healthy donors. The study's findings and limits: It was assumed in the presence/absence analyses that sequencing depth was roughly uniform across donors. Cytomegalovirus-associated TCR beta chains were listed, numbering more than 150.

Comment on this clone: Its specificity is unknown.

The CDR3 has 15 amino acids. The V gene's germline CDR1 is MNHEY and CDR2 SVGAGI. V was clipped by 6 bases and J by 2 bases; unmatched bases: 7. Primers for the PCR totalled 60 Vbeta and 13 Jbeta. Per the original methods: In a later analysis, of 79 million or so unique beta chains, about 12 million appeared in at least two donors. Generated by immunoSEQ multiplex PCR, the TCRdb table keeps only in-frame clones and is missing some. From that table come the V and J calls and clone size; the DNA was used to work out D and trimming. The sample has 150,000 or so clones; roughly 82% are singletons. Input material: PBMCs. The rearrangement uses TRBV6-5 and TRBJ1-1, with 9 nucleotides matching TRBD1. The sequence derives from a man under 40 in good health and CMV-seronegative. The CDR3 is CASSRRDRDNTEAFF. The CDR3 nucleotides read TGTGCCAGCAGCCGCCGGGACAGGGACAACACTGAAGCTTTCTTT.